This T cell receptor (beta chain) emerged from a study of blood T cell repertoires in COVID-19. Study at large: PBMCs, B-cell-depleted T cells, or T cells were the source of the cDNA or gDNA that made up the material.

The cohort comprised adults aged 18 to 89 years residing in about two dozen US areas. Recovery meant two consecutive negative NP/OP PCR tests, professional clearance, or resolved symptoms. How the authors handled the data: Nucleated cell number was recorded as an estimate derived from reference gene primer amplification. TCRdb's table, derived via immunoSEQ multiplex PCR, lists solely in-frame clones and lacks some. V and J calls and clone size are as listed in that table; D and trimming were resolved from the DNA. The sample has approximately 150,000 clones; around 84% are singletons. The material sequenced was PBMCs or T cells enriched from blood (not recorded which). The clonotype comes from a man aged 35 to 55 who had recovered from COVID-19.

CDR3 in amino acids: CASSRRQGGPRELFF. The CDR3, as DNA: TGTGCCAGCAGTCGACGACAGGGGGGCCCCCGGGAGCTGTTTTTT. The chain employs TRBV6-5 and TRBJ2-2; 9 bases fit TRBD1. Looked up from germline, CDR1 is MNHEY and CDR2 is SVGAGI. With V trimmed by 5 bases and J by 9 bases, 10 bases remained unmatched. This CDR3 has 15 amino acids.